Presented here are 13 T cell receptor beta chains from one specimen sequenced in a study of regulatory T cells in long-lasting Graves disease. Regarding time point: newly diagnosed GD, antithyroid drugs for less than 3 months. The TCR library was prepared using RNA isolated from PBMCs. Libraries of TCR beta came from iRepertoire HTBI primers plus Arm-PCR of CDR3 regions. Via MiXCR, TCRdb re-called the multiplex PCR reads, giving one row per CDR3 protein. The table includes about 360,000 distinct CDR3 sequences, roughly 17% detected once. These same records also appear under a second study, on T cells in Graves' hyperthyroidism and ophthalmopathy.

The sample was peripheral blood mononuclear cells (PBMCs), taken at new diagnosis, from a patient treated with antithyroid drugs. The receptors derive from a young woman with Graves disease.

This clonotype was observed a few times. The chain links TRBV5-1 to TRBJ2-1, with TRBD2 matching over 11 bases. V trimming: 4 bases; J trimming: 9 bases; junction bases outside the gene matches: 3. This CDR3 is built from 13 residues. CDR1 and CDR2 (germline): SGHRS, YFSETQ. The CDR3 DNA follows: TGCGCCAGCAGCCGGACTAGCGGGTCTGAGCAGTTCTTC. Encoded protein: CASSRTSGSEQFF.

Worth noting for this clonotype: A clone one base away is much larger, so this may be a read error. V is TRBV30 and J is TRBJ2-1; D is undetermined. The CDR3 consists of 12 residues. Trimming left V 1 base short and J 10 bases short, with 11 bases between. Germline lookup yields CDR1 GTSNPN and CDR2 SVGIG (reference sequence). This CDR3 reads CAWSARTGEQFF. The CDR3 DNA is TGTGCCTGGAGTGCGCGAACCGGGGAGCAGTTCTTC.

The table lists this clonotype with many counts. This rearrangement joins TRBV12-3 or TRBV12-4 to TRBJ2-5, with 10 positions matching TRBD2. The CDR3 runs 15 residues. The J segment lost 0 bases and the V segment lost 4 bases, leaving 2 bases of the junction unmatched. The CDR3: CASSSAGGYQETQYF. The CDR3, as DNA: TGTGCCAGCAGTTCAGCGGGGGGGTACCAAGAGACCCAGTACTTC.

This clonotype appeared many times. V is TRBV18 and J is TRBJ2-7; the D call may be TRBD1 or TRBD2 (6 bases each). This CDR3 has 15 amino acids. Trimming took off 2 bases at V and 2 bases at J, with 13 bases between the two ends. Germline CDR1 and CDR2: KGHSH and LQKENI. For the CDR3, the DNA is TGTGCCAGCTCACCAGAGGGGGGAGCTCCCTACGAGCAGTACTTC. Translated: CASSPEGGAPYEQYF.

There are many counts of this clonotype. The CDR3 does not end in the conserved phenylalanine or tryptophan, so this is likely a read error. The chain couples TRBV3-1 to TRBJ1-6; D not certain. The germline CDR1 and CDR2 sequences are LGHDT and YNNKEL (reference sequence). The CDR3 runs 15 residues. The ends were cut back, 4 bases at V and 7 bases at J, with 14 bases in the middle. This CDR3 is CASSLGSGSNSPLHL. The CDR3 region has the DNA TGTGCCAGCAGCCTCGGATCGGGGAGCAATTCACCCCTCCACCTT.

This clonotype was counted ten times or more. This rearrangement joins TRBV2 to TRBJ2-3; D remains unclear. Deletions cut 1 base from V and 4 bases from J, with 6 bases between. Germline loops: CDR1 SNHLY, CDR2 FYNNEI. This CDR3 has 13 residues. The CDR3 bases are TGTGCCAGCAGTGAAGGGGAATCAGATACGCAGTATTTT. Its translation: CASSEGESDTQYF.

This clonotype came up many times. The CDR3 DNA is TGTGCCAGCAGCTTAGGGCTGCGGGGGGACACTGAAGCTTTCTTT. As protein: CASSLGLRGDTEAFF. The rearrangement links TRBV7-6 to TRBJ1-1; the D gene is possibly TRBD1 (5 bases). The CDR3 contains 15 residues. V was shortened by 1 base and J by 3 bases, with 12 bases between the two germline ends. Looked up from germline, CDR1 is SGHVS and CDR2 is FNYEAQ.

The genes are TRBV11-2 and TRBJ2-3; 9 bases map to TRBD2. CDR1 is SGHAT, CDR2 FQNNGV, per germline. The J segment lost 7 bases and the V segment lost 2 bases, leaving 10 bases of the junction unmatched. CDR3 length: 16 amino acids. The CDR3 loop reads CASSLSSGARGHTQYF. In nucleotides, the CDR3 is TGTGCCAGCAGCTTATCTAGCGGGGCTAGAGGACATACGCAGTATTTT. The full variable domain, its missing parts supplied by reference TRBV11-2 and TRBJ2-3, is EAGVAQSPRYKIIEKRQSVAFWCNPISGHATLYWYQQILGQGPKLLIQFQNNGVVDDSQLPKDRFSAERLKGVDSTLKIQPAKLEDSAVYLCASSLSSGARGHTQYFGPGTRLTVL.

Points on this clonotype: This sequence may be a read error, since a much larger clone differs from it by one base. The chain has TRBV27 and TRBJ2-3; D could derive from TRBD1 or TRBD2 (5 bases each). Trimming took off 8 bases at V and 8 bases at J, with 17 bases between the two ends. CDR3 length equals 13 residues. Germline V lookup: CDR1 MNHEY, CDR2 SMNVEV (reference sequence). The CDR3 protein is CASRSGPPGTQYF. The CDR3 coding sequence is TGTGCCAGCCGTTCGGGGCCCCCAGGTACGCAGTATTTT.

This clonotype was seen many times. The chain links TRBV7-9 to TRBJ2-3, with 7 bases fitting TRBD2. Germline CDR1 SEHNR, CDR2 FQNEAQ (reference sequence). After removal of 0 bases from V and 0 bases from J, the junction contained 12 bases not matched to a gene. The CDR3 totals 19 residues. The CDR3 nucleotides read TGTGCCAGCAGCTTAGCAAGTCTAGCGGCGTTTGGGAGCACAGATACGCAGTATTTT. It specifies CASSLASLAAFGSTDTQYF. The full variable domain, rest sourced from reference TRBV7-9 and TRBJ2-3, is DTGVSQNPRHKITKRGQNVTFRCDPISEHNRLYWYRQTLGQGPEFLTYFQNEAQLEKSRLLSDRFSAERPKGSFSTLEIQRTEQGDSAMYLCASSLASLAAFGSTDTQYFGPGTRLTVL.

The rearrangement uses TRBV6-1 and TRBJ2-1; no reliable D call. The CDR3 length is 12 residues. Trimming stripped 6 bases from V and 4 bases from J, with 7 bases between. Germline CDR1 and CDR2: MNHNS and SASEGT. The CDR3 loop reads CASRANYNEQFF. For the CDR3, the DNA is TGTGCCAGCAGGGCGAATTACAATGAGCAGTTCTTC.

On this clonotype: A junction boundary mismatches the germline segment, possibly from a read error. The chain employs TRBV2 and TRBJ1-6, with no clear D. CDR1 is SNHLY, CDR2 FYNNEI, per germline. The CDR3 consists of 12 residues. The CDR3 here is CVSSPTASPLHF. CDR3 DNA sequence: TGTGTCAGCAGTCCCACTGCTTCACCCCTCCACTTT.

This clonotype was counted many times. The V gene is TRBV24-1, the J gene TRBJ2-3; D might be TRBD1 (6 bases). V lost 5 bases to trimming and J lost 5 bases, with 19 bases between them. This CDR3 is 16 amino acids long. Germline CDR1 is KGHDR and CDR2 is SFDVKD. The CDR3 coding sequence is TGTGCCACCAGTGCCCTGGGGGCCATGGATGGAGATACGCAGTATTTT. Its protein product is CATSALGAMDGDTQYF.